This T cell receptor (beta chain) was recovered during a study of blood T cell repertoires in COVID-19. Overall study context: The origin of the acute and convalescent COVID-19 samples was the United States, Italy and Spain. PBMCs, B-cell-depleted T cells, or T cells were the source of the cDNA or gDNA that made up the material.

As processed by the authors: Reference gene primer amplification gave nucleated cell count estimates. The data were produced by immunoSEQ multiplex PCR, yet TCRdb's version contains in-frame clones alone and is incomplete. V, J and clone size reflect that table, while D and trimming were determined from the DNA. The table shows under 250,000 clones, with roughly 80% occurring only once. Per the germline V gene, CDR1 is SGHRS and CDR2 is YFSETQ. Losses at the gene ends were 5 bases for V and 3 bases for J; bases not matched to a gene: 13. The CDR3 runs to 16 residues. The chain has TRBV5-1 and TRBJ1-1; 7 nucleotides agree with TRBD1. The TCR was taken from a man older than 75 with acute or convalescent COVID-19. What was sequenced was peripheral blood. In DNA, the CDR3 is TGCGCCAGCAGTTTGAGACAGGGAGTGGGGTACACTGAAGCTTTCTTT. Translated: CASSLRQGVGYTEAFF.